The clone carrying this T cell receptor (beta chain) was seen at least ten times. Antigen: not known. In germline, CDR1 is LNHNV, CDR2 YYDKDF (reference sequence). This CDR3 has 14 amino acids. The V and J ends lost 5 bases and 6 bases respectively, with 14 bases between them. It was patients with CD8+CD57+ cell expansion by flow cytometry who were chosen for sequencing. Patients had not yet gotten any therapy when their blood was taken for sampling. Genomic DNA, the template, was used for profiling of the TCR beta VDJ and CDR3. In TCRdb, the reads were re-called with MiXCR into one record per CDR3 protein. The sample consists of some 200,000 distinct CDR3 sequences, just under 50% of them appearing once. These data originate in a study of CD8+CD57+ T cells in acquired aplastic anemia. Across the study: Quantities of DNA derived from sorted CD4+ and CD8+ cells averaged 3.2 ug.

Notes on the study in general: CD8+ Simpson's diversity did not differ significantly between patients and controls. It was found that under 30 CD8+ CDR3 sequences were shared between patients and controls.

The sequence came from a human donor with aplastic anemia. The sequencing sample was made of sorted CD4+, CD8+, or CD8+CD57+ T cells (not recorded which) from PBMCs. The V call is TRBV15, the J call TRBJ1-5; D gene uncertain. This chain's CDR3 is CATSPRTARQPQHF. In DNA, the CDR3 is TGTGCCACCAGCCCCCGCACAGCCCGTCAGCCCCAGCATTTT.